The 11 T cell receptor beta chains reported below all come from one sample, sequenced in a study of T cells after yellow fever vaccination (dated by TCRdb to the late 2010s). The receptor library was made with 5' RACE. Instrument on record: Illumina HiSeq 2500. The raw public reads went through TCRdb reprocessing: fastp at Q25, MiXCR clone calling, in-frame beta chains kept. Rows with one shared CDR3 protein collapse into an entry with the most common genes and DNA. For this sample the table gives some 600,000 distinct CDR3 sequences, of which 9% to 15% were detected only once. Together, the top ten hold 14% to 15% of the sample. The label giving this sample's treatment or condition can be read as: live attenuated yellow fever vaccine strain. This material consisted of PBMCs, taken on the day of the yellow fever booster vaccination. All receptors come from a young man who received the YFV17D yellow fever vaccine.

The rearrangement joins TRBV9 to TRBJ2-7, with D unresolved. Germline values: CDR1 SGDLS, CDR2 YYNGEE. The CDR3 is made up of 13 amino acids. V gave up 4 bases and J gave up 4 bases, with 12 bases separating them. This chain's CDR3 is CASSCRAAYEQYF. The CDR3 DNA is TGTGCCAGCAGCTGCCGGGCCGCTTACGAGCAGTACTTC.

This clonotype was seen more than once but under ten times. The chain joins TRBV29-1 to TRBJ2-4, with D uncertain. This CDR3 has 16 residues. Germline V lookup: CDR1 SQVTM, CDR2 ANQGSEA. Trimming left V 6 bases short and J 0 bases short, with 18 bases between. This chain's CDR3 is CSVDDPVSPAKNIQYF. The CDR3 DNA follows: TGCAGCGTGGACGACCCAGTTTCCCCAGCCAAAAACATTCAGTACTTC.

This clonotype appeared many times. This rearrangement joins TRBV20-1 to TRBJ2-5; D gene uncertain. V was pared by 0 bases and J by 7 bases, with 12 bases between. Per the germline V gene, CDR1 is DFQATT and CDR2 is SNEGSKA (reference sequence). CDR3 length: 13 amino acids. The CDR3 is CSARDRPAGTQYF. In DNA, the CDR3 is TGCAGTGCTAGAGATAGGCCGGCTGGGACCCAGTACTTC.

This chain connects TRBV12-3 or TRBV12-4 to TRBJ1-5; the match to TRBD1 covers 9 bases. The CDR3 runs to 16 residues. J gave up 6 bases and V 4 bases, and 10 bases lay outside the gene matches. Here the CDR3 reads CASSYATGGGGQPQHF. CDR3 DNA: TGTGCCAGCAGTTATGCCACAGGGGGCGGAGGTCAGCCCCAGCATTTT.

The chain employs TRBV5-1 and TRBJ2-1; 9 bases agree with TRBD1. CDR3 length: 11 amino acids. Trimming took 4 bases from V and 14 from J; bases not matched to a gene: 4. The germline CDR1 and CDR2 sequences are SGHRS and YFSETQ. The CDR3 DNA follows: TGCGCCAGCAGCCTCCGGGACAGGGAGTTCTTC. It yields the protein CASSLRDREFF.

This clonotype came up a few times. This chain uses TRBV20-1 with TRBJ2-1; D is undetermined. Trimming removed 2 bases at V and 10 bases at J, with 24 bases between. This CDR3 is 16 amino acids long. Looked up from germline, CDR1 is DFQATT and CDR2 is SNEGSKA (reference sequence). The CDR3 sequence is CSARPPVAAAVWEQFF. The CDR3 DNA reads as TGCAGTGCTAGACCCCCGGTAGCCGCTGCAGTGTGGGAGCAGTTCTTC.

The chain combines TRBV6-1 with TRBJ2-7, with D possibly matching TRBD1 (5 bases). The V end was cut by 6 bases, the J end by 5 bases, with 14 bases between. The V gene's germline CDR1 is MNHNS and CDR2 SASEGT. The CDR3 length is 13 residues. The CDR3 DNA is TGTGCCAGCAGGCTAACAGGTTACCACGAGCAGTACTTC. Its protein is CASRLTGYHEQYF.

This clonotype came up a few times. The genes are TRBV20-1 and TRBJ2-3; possibly TRBD2 for D (5 bases). The CDR3 is 13 amino acids. CDR1 and CDR2 (germline): DFQATT, SNEGSKA (reference sequence). Trimming left V 8 bases short and J 2 bases short, with 14 bases between. CDR3 DNA: TGCAGTACCACCCAGCGGTACACAGATACGCAGTATTTT. This codes for CSTTQRYTDTQYF.

CDR3 coding DNA: TGCAGTGCCAATATTGGGACAGAGAACACTGAAGCTTTCTTT. It is translated as CSANIGTENTEAFF. V gene TRBV20-1 combines with J gene TRBJ1-1, with 7 bases lining up with TRBD1. In germline, CDR1 is DFQATT, CDR2 SNEGSKA (reference sequence). The CDR3 length is 14 residues. V lost 6 bases and J lost 1; bases outside the gene matches: 8.

The chain combines TRBV20-1 with TRBJ2-7, with unresolved D. Germline V lookup: CDR1 DFQATT, CDR2 SNEGSKA (reference sequence). CDR3 length equals 11 residues. With 6 bases removed from V and 3 bases from J, the gap between germline ends came to 9 bases. CDR3 in amino acids: CSATGDYEQYF. CDR3 sequence (DNA): TGCAGTGCAACTGGGGACTACGAGCAGTACTTC.

Only a few counts were recorded for this clonotype. The V call is TRBV6-1, the J call TRBJ1-1; TRBD1 is a possible D gene (6 bases). The CDR3 is made up of 14 amino acids. V dropped 7 bases and J dropped 4 bases, with 16 bases sitting between them. Per germline, CDR1 MNHNS and CDR2 SASEGT. CDR3 sequence reads: CASNRVGSITEAFF. Written as DNA, the CDR3 is TGTGCCAGCAACAGGGTTGGGAGTATCACTGAAGCTTTCTTT.